This entry concerns a single TCR beta chain. This record belongs to a study of CD8 T cells in Susac syndrome. Reverse transcription of about 0.5 to 1 ug RNA was carried out with random hexamers. TCRdb independently ran MiXCR on the immunoSEQ multiplex PCR reads; one entry per CDR3 protein. The sample has 120,000 to 150,000 distinct CDR3 sequences, less than 95% seen once; the top ten hold nearly 0.085%. With 3 bases removed from V and 2 bases from J, the gap between germline ends came to 12 bases. The CDR3 covers 14 residues. Germline CDR1 SGDLS, CDR2 YYNGEE. The sample taken for sequencing was CD4+ T cells from PBMCs. V and J are TRBV9 and TRBJ2-7; no clear D gene. The source is a human donor in good health. The CDR3 bases are TGTGCCAGCAGCGGTCGGGTTCCCCCCTACGAGCAGTACTTC. Protein: CASSGRVPPYEQYF.